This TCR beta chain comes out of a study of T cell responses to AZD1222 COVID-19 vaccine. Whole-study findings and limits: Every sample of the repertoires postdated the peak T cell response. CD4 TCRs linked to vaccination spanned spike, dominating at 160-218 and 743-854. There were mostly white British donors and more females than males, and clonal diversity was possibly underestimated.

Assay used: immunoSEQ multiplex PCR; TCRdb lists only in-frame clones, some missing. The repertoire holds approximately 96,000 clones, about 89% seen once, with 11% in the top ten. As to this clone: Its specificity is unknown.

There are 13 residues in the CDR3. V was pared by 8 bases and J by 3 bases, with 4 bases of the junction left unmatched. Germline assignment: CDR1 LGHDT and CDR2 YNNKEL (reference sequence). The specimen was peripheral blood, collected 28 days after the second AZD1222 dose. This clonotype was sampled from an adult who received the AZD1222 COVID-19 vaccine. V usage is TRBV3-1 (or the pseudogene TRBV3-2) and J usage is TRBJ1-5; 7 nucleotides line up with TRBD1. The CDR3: CASAQGYNQPQHF. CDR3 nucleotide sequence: TGTGCCAGCGCACAGGGGTACAATCAGCCCCAGCATTTT.